This passage covers 23 T cell receptor beta chains from one sample sequenced in a study of blood T cell repertoires in COVID-19 (dated by TCRdb to between 2020 and 2021). Libraries were prepared through the immunoSEQ multiplex PCR assay. As stored in TCRdb, this immuneACCESS dataset retains in-frame rearrangements with V and J assigned. A fraction of the clones does not appear; measured against another copy, unresolved V genes explain less than half of the discrepancy, and the remainder lacks a known reason. The sample contains 170,000 or so clones, 85% to 90% of them found a single time. Approximately 7% of the sample goes to the ten largest clones. The specimen was peripheral blood. The receptors were gathered from a man over 45 with active or convalescent COVID-19.

This chain uses TRBV5-5 with TRBJ1-3; no definite D call. The CDR3 length is 13 residues. Germline V CDR1 and CDR2: SGHKS, YYEKEE (reference sequence). Trimming removed 7 bases at V and 0 bases at J, with 8 bases between. As DNA, the CDR3 is TGTGCCAGCGACACTTACTCTGGAAACACCATATATTTT. Its protein is CASDTYSGNTIYF.

The chain recombines TRBV13 with TRBJ2-7, with TRBD2 matching 13 bases. Germline CDR1 is PRHDT and CDR2 is FYEKMQ (reference sequence). This CDR3 is 15 amino acids long. Trimming at V came to 3 bases and at J to 5 bases, leaving 4 bases not matched to a gene. Written as DNA, the CDR3 is TGTGCCAGCAGCTTGCCGGGACTAGCGGGGAACGAGCAGTACTTC. Encoded protein: CASSLPGLAGNEQYF.

The chain carries TRBV6-5 and TRBJ2-7, with D perhaps matching TRBD1 (6 bases). CDR1 is MNHEY, CDR2 SVGAGI, per germline. V was clipped by 0 bases and J by 1 base, with 10 bases between them. This CDR3 is 15 amino acids long. The DNA of the CDR3 is TGTGCCAGCAGTTACTCGTCACAGGGTTCCTACGAGCAGTACTTC. The encoded protein is CASSYSSQGSYEQYF.

The J gene is TRBJ2-7, the V gene TRBV20-1, with 8 bases that match TRBD1. This CDR3 region has 11 residues. The germline V gene encodes CDR1 DFQATT and CDR2 SNEGSKA (reference sequence). V gave up 8 bases and J gave up 6 bases; unmatched junction bases: 6. CDR3 region: CSTDRDSEQYF. In DNA form, the CDR3 reads TGCAGTACGGACAGGGATAGCGAGCAGTACTTC.

This sequence joins TRBV2 and TRBJ1-2, with 7 bases that match TRBD1. V trimming: 8 bases; J trimming: 5 bases; junction bases outside the gene matches: 8. The CDR3 runs to 13 residues. Germline V gene lookup returns CDR1 SNHLY and CDR2 FYNNEI. CDR3 sequence reads: CASGDRRKYGYTF. Written as DNA, the CDR3 is TGTGCCAGCGGGGACAGAAGAAAGTATGGCTACACCTTC. Variable domain in full (rest from reference TRBV2 and TRBJ1-2): EPEVTQTPSHQVTQMGQEVILRCVPISNHLYFYWYRQILGQKVEFLVSFYNNEISEKSEIFDDQFSVERPDGSNFTLKIRSTKLEDSAMYFCASGDRRKYGYTFGSGTRLTVV.

The rearrangement uses TRBV18 and TRBJ2-7; D ambiguous. This CDR3 has 13 amino acids. V was pared by 0 bases and J by 7 bases, with 10 bases between. From germline, CDR1 is KGHSH and CDR2 LQKENI. The CDR3 loop is CASSPPVTGEQYF. For the CDR3, the DNA is TGTGCCAGCTCACCACCGGTGACTGGAGAGCAGTACTTC. The full variable domain, completed using reference TRBV18 and TRBJ2-7, is NAGVMQNPRHLVRRRGQEARLRCSPMKGHSHVYWYRQLPEEGLKFMVYLQKENIIDESGMPKERFSAEFPKEGPSILRIQQVVRGDSAAYFCASSPPVTGEQYFGPGTRLTVT.

The chain has TRBV5-1 and TRBJ2-7, with TRBD1 matching over 9 bases. The J segment lost 7 bases and the V segment lost 4 bases, leaving 6 bases of the junction unmatched. This CDR3 is 13 amino acids long. Germline V CDR1 and CDR2: SGHRS, YFSETQ. CDR3 protein: CASSVRTGVEQYF. Here the CDR3 DNA reads TGCGCCAGCAGCGTAAGGACAGGGGTTGAGCAGTACTTC.

The gene calls are TRBV18 and TRBJ1-2, with D hard to call. Germline loops: CDR1 KGHSH, CDR2 LQKENI. Trimming cost V 0 bases and J 2 bases, with 13 bases left between them. The CDR3 spans 16 residues. The chain's CDR3 is CASSPPLRQVNYGYTF. The CDR3 DNA reads as TGTGCCAGCTCACCACCTCTCCGACAAGTCAACTATGGCTACACCTTC.

The rearrangement joins TRBV14 to TRBJ2-7, with TRBD1 matching 7 bases. This CDR3 spans 15 amino acids. Germline CDR1 and CDR2: SGHDN and FVKESK. The V segment lost 5 bases and the J segment 4 bases; nucleotides outside the gene matches: 11. In DNA, the CDR3 is TGTGCCAGCAGCTCCTACCCGGGACAGTTTTACGAGCAGTACTTC. This gives the protein CASSSYPGQFYEQYF.

V is TRBV7-8 and J is TRBJ1-6, with D possibly being TRBD1 (6 bases). The V and J ends lost 4 bases and 5 bases respectively, with 27 bases between them. The germline gives CDR1 SGHVS, CDR2 FQNEAQ. The CDR3 contains 20 residues. The CDR3 is CASSSRLPTYGTSDNSPLHF. In DNA, the CDR3 is TGTGCCAGCAGCTCCCGTCTCCCGACTTACGGGACAAGTGATAATTCACCCCTCCACTTT.

This chain uses TRBV4-1 with TRBJ2-7; 10 nucleotides line up with TRBD1. The CDR3 is 17 amino acids. Germline V CDR1 and CDR2: MGHRA, YSYEKL. J lost 4 bases, V lost 1 base, and 10 bases had no gene match. Here the CDR3 DNA reads TGCGCCAGCAGCCAAGTGGTCCCGGGACAGGGGATTTACGAGCAGTACTTC. Its translation is CASSQVVPGQGIYEQYF.

V and J are TRBV27 and TRBJ1-1, with TRBD1 identical over 9 bases. CDR1 is MNHEY, CDR2 SMNVEV, per germline (reference sequence). V dropped 5 bases and J dropped 0; count of bases not matched to a gene: 10. The CDR3 length is 17 residues. In DNA form, the CDR3 reads TGTGCCAGCAGTCGGGACAGGGCCGGGAGGGTGAACACTGAAGCTTTCTTT. Amino acids: CASSRDRAGRVNTEAFF.

The gene calls are TRBV24-1 and TRBJ2-5; TRBD2 aligns across 10 bases. The J segment lost 4 bases and the V segment lost 9 bases, leaving 10 bases of the junction unmatched. Germline-derived CDR1 and CDR2 are KGHDR and SFDVKD. This CDR3 is built from 15 residues. CDR3 nucleotide sequence: TGTGCCACCGGAGTAGCGGGAGGACGAGGAGAGACCCAGTACTTC. Translating it yields CATGVAGGRGETQYF.

This clone was seen a few times. V gene TRBV5-6 combines with J gene TRBJ1-2; maybe TRBD1 (5 bases). Germline CDR1 reads SGHDT; CDR2 reads YYEEEE. This CDR3 contains 13 residues. The ends were cut back, 4 bases at V and 7 bases at J, with 14 bases in the middle. The CDR3 is CASSRVGGFGYTF. CDR3 DNA sequence: TGTGCCAGCAGCCGCGTTGGGGGGTTTGGCTACACCTTC.

The chain is built from TRBV27 and TRBJ2-1; unclear D gene. Trimming cost V 1 base and J 8 bases, with 9 bases left between them. Germline loops: CDR1 MNHEY, CDR2 SMNVEV (reference sequence). The CDR3 contains 13 residues. The CDR3 loop reads CASSLFSADEQFF. Here the CDR3 DNA reads TGTGCCAGCAGTTTATTTAGTGCGGATGAGCAGTTCTTC.

The chain carries TRBV29-1 and TRBJ2-7; D call uncertain. Trimming shortened V by 7 bases and J by 2 bases, and 15 bases separated the two germline ends. CDR1 is SQVTM, CDR2 ANQGSEA, per germline. The CDR3 loop spans 13 amino acids. The CDR3 nucleotides are TGCAGCGCCCGAATAGAGAACCCCTACGAGCAGTACTTC. This translates into CSARIENPYEQYF.

V gene TRBV10-3 combines with J gene TRBJ2-2; weak D call: TRBD1 (6 bases). V dropped 4 bases and J dropped 1 base, with 7 bases sitting between them. The CDR3 totals 14 residues. In germline, CDR1 is ENHRY, CDR2 SYGVKD. DNA for the CDR3: TGTGCCATCAGTGGGACAGAGAACACCGGGGAGCTGTTTTTT. Its translation is CAISGTENTGELFF.

The gene calls are TRBV3-1 (or the pseudogene TRBV3-2) and TRBJ2-1, with TRBD1 matching 11 bases. The germline gives CDR1 LGHDT, CDR2 YNNKEL (reference sequence). J was trimmed by 7 bases and V by 4 bases; bases with no gene match: 9. CDR3 size: 16 residues. CDR3 protein: CASSPWGGQGVNEQFF. The DNA for the CDR3 is TGTGCCAGCAGCCCCTGGGGGGGACAGGGGGTAAATGAGCAGTTCTTC.

The chain links TRBV9 to TRBJ2-2; 8 bases agree with TRBD2. CDR1 and CDR2 (germline): SGDLS, YYNGEE. The CDR3 sequence is 16 residues long. After removal of 4 bases from V and 2 bases from J, the junction contained 7 bases not matched to a gene. This CDR3 is CASSPRAGGNTGELFF. The CDR3 region has the DNA TGTGCCAGCAGCCCCCGCGCGGGGGGAAACACCGGGGAGCTGTTTTTT.

The chain joins TRBV6-2 or TRBV6-3 to TRBJ2-7; TRBD2 matches at 9 bases. Germline lookup yields CDR1 MNHEY and CDR2 SVGEGT. The CDR3 consists of 15 residues. Trimming cost V 2 bases and J 6 bases; bases outside gene matches: 8. This CDR3 reads CASSYIAGVAAEQYF. As DNA, the CDR3 is TGTGCCAGCAGTTACATAGCGGGAGTGGCGGCCGAGCAGTACTTC.

This clone has only one observation. The rearrangement joins TRBV4-3 to TRBJ1-2, with TRBD1 as a possible D gene (6 bases). V lost 1 base and J 4 bases, leaving 7 bases between the germline ends. From germline, CDR1 is LGHNA and CDR2 YSLEER. The CDR3 length is 13 residues. The CDR3, as DNA: TGCGCCAGCAGCCAAGGGACAGCCTATGGCTACACCTTC. Its translation: CASSQGTAYGYTF.

The chain couples TRBV6-1 to TRBJ2-6, with D possibly being TRBD2 (5 bases). The CDR3 is 17 residues long. The ends were cut back, 0 bases at V and 0 bases at J, with 9 bases in the middle. Per the germline V gene, CDR1 is MNHNS and CDR2 is SASEGT. Here the CDR3 DNA reads TGTGCCAGCAGTGAAGCGCTCGGGGACTCTGGGGCCAACGTCCTGACTTTC. This gives the protein CASSEALGDSGANVLTF.

This clone was observed a few times. This chain connects TRBV12-2 to TRBJ2-3; the listed D gene, TRBD2, was not tested against the DNA. TRBV12-2 corresponds to a pseudogene. This CDR3 has 17 amino acids. CDR3 amino acids: CASRVFPGLVPPDTQYF. CDR3 DNA sequence: TGTGCAAGTCGCGTCTTCCCGGGACTAGTACCGCCGGATACGCAGTATTTT.